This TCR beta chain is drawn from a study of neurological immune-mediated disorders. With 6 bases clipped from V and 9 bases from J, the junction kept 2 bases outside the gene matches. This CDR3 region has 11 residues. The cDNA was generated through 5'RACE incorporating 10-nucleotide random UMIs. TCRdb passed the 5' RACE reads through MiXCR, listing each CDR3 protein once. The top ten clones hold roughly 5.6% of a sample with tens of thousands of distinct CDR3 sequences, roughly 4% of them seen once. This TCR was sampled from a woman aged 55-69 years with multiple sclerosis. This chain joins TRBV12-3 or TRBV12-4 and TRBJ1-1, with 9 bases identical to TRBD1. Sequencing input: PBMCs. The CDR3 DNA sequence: TGTGCCAGCAGCCACAGGGGGCAAGCTTTCTTT. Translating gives CASSHRGQAFF.